The 9 T cell receptor beta chains listed next were all sequenced from one sample in a study of tumor-infiltrating lymphocytes in primary liver carcinoma. Alongside blood RNA obtained from unsorted whole blood, germline DNA was also extracted. A primer matching the constant region was used to make TCR beta cDNA from around 550 ng of total RNA. ARM-PCR was slightly modified, and three nested multiplex PCR rounds with it gave rise to the TCR beta libraries. Both of the initial two PCR rounds ran for around 9 cycles and employed TRBV1-TRBV30 forward primers alongside a C-beta reverse primer. One entry per CDR3 protein, called by TCRdb with MiXCR from the multiplex PCR reads. The table records fewer than 350,000 distinct CDR3 sequences, approximately 60% of them present only once. The source material was peripheral blood. The receptors here all came from a man between 40 and 49 years old with primary liver carcinoma and hepatitis B virus infection.

With respect to this clonotype: With a much larger clone just one base away, this may be a read error. In DNA, the CDR3 is TGTACCAGCAGTTACTCATCGCGGGGGACTGGCTACACCTTC. Its protein product is CTSSYSSRGTGYTF. The chain uses TRBV6-5 and TRBJ1-2; D may be TRBD1 (5 bases). The length of the CDR3 is 14 residues. The germline V gene has CDR1 MNHEY and CDR2 SVGAGI.

This clonotype was observed a handful of times. This may arise from a read error, as a much more abundant clone is one base away. This chain links TRBV6-5 with TRBJ2-7; no clear D. The V and J ends lost 6 bases and 2 bases respectively, with 8 bases between them. The germline V gene has CDR1 MNHEY and CDR2 SVGAGI. This CDR3 spans 12 amino acids. The CDR3 is CASRSIAYEQYF. The DNA for the CDR3 is TGTGCCAGCAGGTCGATAGCCTACGAGCAGTACTTC.

The chain employs TRBV2 and TRBJ1-3; no reliable D call. V shed 4 bases and J shed 0 bases, with 7 bases lying between them. The V gene's germline CDR1 is SNHLY and CDR2 FYNNEI. This CDR3 contains 14 residues. CDR3 DNA sequence: TGTGCCAGCAGTGTCGGTTACTCTGGAAACACCATATATTTT. Its translation: CASSVGYSGNTIYF.

The chain uses TRBV29-1 and TRBJ2-1; TRBD2 agrees at 8 bases. Unmatched junction bases numbered 9, after V lost 4 bases and J lost 7 bases. Looked up from germline, CDR1 is SQVTM and CDR2 is ANQGSEA. The CDR3 spans 14 residues. In DNA, the CDR3 is TGCAGCGTTGCCGGGAGGGGGGTTGGAAATGAGCAGTTCTTC. Translated: CSVAGRGVGNEQFF.

In the case of this clonotype: A much larger clone is a single base away; this may be a read error. The V and J genes are TRBV29-1 and TRBJ2-5; D not certain. CDR3 length: 12 amino acids. CDR1 and CDR2 from the germline V gene are SQVTM and ANQGSEA. V lost 6 bases to trimming and J lost 5 bases, with 13 bases between them. This chain's CDR3 is CSVHWASETQYF. For the CDR3, the DNA is TGCAGCGTCCACTGGGCATCGGAGACCCAGTACTTC.

V usage is TRBV7-2 and J usage is TRBJ2-5; D unresolved. V lost 6 bases, J lost 0 bases, and 5 bases lay in between. The CDR3 spans 12 residues. Germline V gene sequence: CDR1 SGHTA, CDR2 FQGNSA. The CDR3: CASSQYQETQYF. The CDR3 nucleotides are TGTGCCAGCAGTCAGTACCAAGAGACCCAGTACTTC.

Comment on this clonotype: A much larger clone lies one base from this, so it may be a read error. This CDR3 is missing its conserved last phenylalanine or tryptophan, likely due to a read error. The chain uses TRBV10-3 and TRBJ2-5, with TRBD2 matching over 10 bases. This CDR3 region has 16 residues. The V gene's germline CDR1 is ENHRY and CDR2 SYGVKD. Trimming took 4 bases from V and 3 from J; bases not matched to a gene: 8. CDR3 nucleotides: TGTGCCATCAGTGCGGGGAGCGGGAGGGCCAAAGAGACCCAGTACCTC. Its translation is CAISAGSGRAKETQYL.

The gene calls are TRBV5-4 and TRBJ2-3; D may be TRBD1 (8 bases). This CDR3 region has 15 residues. CDR1 and CDR2 (germline): SGHNT, YYREEE (reference sequence). The ends were cut back, 5 bases at V and 5 bases at J, with 18 bases in the middle. The CDR3: CASRQGGGLIDTQYF. The CDR3 DNA follows: TGTGCCAGCAGACAGGGGGGAGGGCTCATAGATACGCAGTATTTT.

In regard to this clonotype: Just one base apart from a much larger clone, this may be a read error. The final CDR3 position lacks the conserved phenylalanine or tryptophan, pointing to a likely read error. The chain uses TRBV6-1 and TRBJ2-7, with D uncertain. In germline, CDR1 is MNHNS, CDR2 SASEGT. The CDR3 is made up of 15 amino acids. Trimming took off 2 bases at V and 5 bases at J, with 16 bases between the two ends. The DNA for the CDR3 is TGTGCCAGCAGTGAAACGCGCTCGGGTCTCAACGAGCAGTACCTC. It encodes CASSETRSGLNEQYL.